This TCR beta chain appears in the sequencing data of a study of T cell responses to AZD1222 COVID-19 vaccine. Study observations and caveats: White British ancestry dominated among donors, who included more females, and clonal diversity was possibly underestimated.

Germline V gives CDR1 SGDLS, CDR2 YYNGEE. This CDR3 spans 13 amino acids. Deletions cut 0 bases from V and 5 bases from J, with 6 bases between. As for this clone: Its specificity is not known.

Produced via immunoSEQ multiplex PCR; TCRdb's table is partial and in-frame only. The table includes some 180,000 clones, around 88% detected once. Source: peripheral blood, taken 28 days after the second AZD1222 dose. This sequence was found in an adult who received the AZD1222 COVID-19 vaccine. The rearrangement links TRBV9 to TRBJ2-1; unclear D gene. The DNA of the CDR3 is TGTGCCAGCAGCGTAGCCAGAGACAATGAGCAGTTCTTC. This sequence encodes CASSVARDNEQFF.